The 24 T cell receptor beta chains listed next were all sequenced from one sample in a study of CD8+ T cells in alopecia areata (dated by TCRdb to between 2018 and 2020). Library preparation used the immunoSEQ multiplex PCR assay. RNA was extracted from all samples and reverse transcribed into cDNA as template for TCR sequencing. TCRdb obtained this table from immuneACCESS and retained in-frame rearrangements with V and J assigned. These tables miss some clones; where compared with another copy, unresolved V genes account for less than half of the shortfall, and the remainder is unexplained. For this sample the table gives approximately 210,000 clones, of which around 66% were detected only once. The ten largest account for around 1.3% of the sample. The treatment or condition label, as the study defines it: oral pan-JAK inhibitor, 5-10 mg twice daily. Sequenced here: CD4+ T cells sorted from blood, sampled at week 44, from a patient treated with tofacitinib. The receptors shown here come from a human donor with alopecia areata.

The chain links TRBV30 to TRBJ1-2; no clear D. CDR1 is GTSNPN and CDR2 is SVGIG in the germline V gene (reference sequence). V was pared by 0 bases and J by 7 bases, with 12 bases between. This CDR3 contains 13 residues. The CDR3, as DNA: TGTGCCTGGAGTGTACGAGCACTGGGTGGCTACACCTTC. Translation gives CAWSVRALGGYTF.

The chain recombines TRBV30 with TRBJ2-6; maybe TRBD1 (6 bases). With 3 bases removed from V and 0 bases from J, the gap between germline ends came to 21 bases. CDR3 length equals 19 residues. The germline CDR1 and CDR2 sequences are GTSNPN and SVGIG (reference sequence). The CDR3 nucleotides read TGTGCCTGGAGGAAATACAGGGTCGCCCGGGGCTCTGGGGCCAACGTCCTGACTTTC. Translation gives CAWRKYRVARGSGANVLTF.

This chain connects TRBV4-3 to TRBJ2-3; 10 bases map to TRBD1. CDR3 size: 18 residues. J was trimmed by 5 bases and V by 0 bases; bases with no gene match: 11. Per the germline V gene, CDR1 is LGHNA and CDR2 is YSLEER. This CDR3 is CASSQEYPPGQGIDTQYF. CDR3 coding DNA: TGCGCCAGCAGCCAAGAATACCCGCCGGGACAGGGGATAGATACGCAGTATTTT.

The gene calls are TRBV5-1 and TRBJ1-5; D is undetermined. CDR1 is SGHRS, CDR2 YFSETQ, per germline. CDR3 size: 15 residues. V gave up 2 bases and J gave up 10 bases, with 19 bases separating them. The CDR3 loop is CASSLAGGAISPQHF. CDR3 in DNA: TGCGCCAGCAGCTTAGCAGGAGGAGCAATCAGCCCCCAGCATTTT.

This chain uses TRBV2 with TRBJ2-2, with no clear D. Deletions cut 4 bases from V and 5 bases from J, with 5 bases between. Germline V gives CDR1 SNHLY, CDR2 FYNNEI. The CDR3 has 12 residues. The CDR3 DNA sequence: TGTGCCAGCAGTGTCCGGACCGGGGAGCTGTTTTTT. Protein product: CASSVRTGELFF.

The chain has TRBV7-6 and TRBJ2-5; 10 bases fit TRBD1. This CDR3 contains 15 residues. Trimming took 4 bases from V and 5 from J; bases not matched to a gene: 7. The germline V gene has CDR1 SGHVS and CDR2 FNYEAQ. The CDR3 DNA follows: TGTGCCAGCAGCTCGGGACAGGGGATTTGGGAGACCCAGTACTTC. Protein product: CASSSGQGIWETQYF. Combining the CDR3 with reference TRBV7-6 and TRBJ2-5 gives the whole variable domain GAGVSQSPRYKVTKRGQDVALRCDPISGHVSLYWYRQALGQGPEFLTYFNYEAQQDKSGLPNDRFSAERPEGSISTLTIQRTEQRDSAMYRCASSSGQGIWETQYFGPGTRLLVL.

DNA of the CDR3: TGTGCCAGCAGACCAGACGGGCCATATGAAAAACTGTTTTTT. It is translated as CASRPDGPYEKLFF. The chain has TRBV6-1 and TRBJ1-4; D not resolved. This CDR3 spans 14 amino acids. V dropped 6 bases and J dropped 6 bases, with 14 bases sitting between them. Germline V lookup: CDR1 MNHNS, CDR2 SASEGT.

The sample holds a few counts of this clone. The rearrangement joins TRBV7-2 to TRBJ1-6, with D perhaps TRBD1 (5 bases). Germline V CDR1 and CDR2: SGHTA, FQGNSA. The CDR3 is 14 amino acids. V was pared by 1 base and J by 9 bases, with 10 bases between. This CDR3 reads CASSLVAGGSPLHF. As DNA, the CDR3 is TGTGCCAGCAGCTTAGTCGCGGGGGGTTCACCCCTCCACTTT.

This clone turned up a few times. V and J are TRBV19 and TRBJ2-1, with a weak D call TRBD1 (5 bases). The CDR3 spans 15 residues. CDR1 is LNHDA and CDR2 is SQIVND in the germline V gene (reference sequence). The germline V and J ends were trimmed by 5 bases and 5 bases, with 16 bases remaining between them. The CDR3 is CASSYRGPNNNEQFF. The CDR3 nucleotides are TGTGCCAGTAGTTATAGGGGCCCCAACAACAATGAGCAGTTCTTC.

In DNA form, the CDR3 reads TGTGCCAGTAGTATGGTACGAGGTATGTTTAGCAATCAGCCCCAGCATTTT. This translates into CASSMVRGMFSNQPQHF. The V gene is TRBV19, the J gene TRBJ1-5; D gene uncertain. The germline gives CDR1 LNHDA, CDR2 SQIVND (reference sequence). The CDR3 is 17 amino acids. V was trimmed by 3 bases and J by 0 bases, leaving 15 bases between them.

This CDR3 is CASSLAGQGEKLFF. CDR3 bases: TGTGCCAGCAGCTTAGCAGGGCAGGGTGAAAAACTGTTTTTT. The chain joins TRBV7-2 to TRBJ1-4; a weak D match, TRBD1 (5 bases). Trimming left V 0 bases short and J 7 bases short, with 9 bases between. CDR3 size: 14 residues. Germline loops: CDR1 SGHTA, CDR2 FQGNSA.

The chain couples TRBV6-5 to TRBJ2-5; D unclear. Germline assignment: CDR1 MNHEY and CDR2 SVGAGI. The CDR3 sequence is 14 residues long. V was cut by 4 bases and J by 1 base, with 10 bases left in between. CDR3 in amino acids: CASSSSPTQETQYF. Here the CDR3 DNA reads TGTGCCAGCAGTTCCAGCCCGACCCAAGAGACCCAGTACTTC.

The chain joins TRBV6-5 to TRBJ1-4; tentative D call: TRBD1 (5 bases). The germline V gene has CDR1 MNHEY and CDR2 SVGAGI. V was pared by 2 bases and J by 5 bases, with 12 bases between. The CDR3 runs 15 residues. The CDR3 region has the DNA TGTGCCAGCAGTTACGGTCAGGGCCGAAATGAAAAACTGTTTTTT. Its translation: CASSYGQGRNEKLFF.

V is TRBV7-9 and J is TRBJ1-2; 7 nucleotides align to TRBD1. CDR1 and CDR2 (germline): SEHNR, FQNEAQ (reference sequence). The CDR3 is 15 amino acids. Germline trimming cut 4 bases from V and 6 bases from J; bases unmatched to any gene: 11. This CDR3 reads CASSSITGTDNGYTF. For the CDR3, the DNA is TGTGCCAGCAGCTCGATAACCGGGACAGATAATGGCTACACCTTC.

This clone showed up just a few times. The chain links TRBV2 to TRBJ1-2; 10 bases map to TRBD1. Per germline, CDR1 SNHLY and CDR2 FYNNEI. J lost 3 bases, V lost 1 base, and 2 bases had no gene match. The CDR3 is made up of 15 amino acids. DNA of the CDR3: TGTGCCAGCAGTGAAGGACAGGGGGCGTACTATGGCTACACCTTC. Translating gives CASSEGQGAYYGYTF. Full variable domain (rest looked up from reference TRBV2 and TRBJ1-2): EPEVTQTPSHQVTQMGQEVILRCVPISNHLYFYWYRQILGQKVEFLVSFYNNEISEKSEIFDDQFSVERPDGSNFTLKIRSTKLEDSAMYFCASSEGQGAYYGYTFGSGTRLTVV.

As to this clone: Since a much larger clone is just one base distant, this may be a read error. The rearrangement links TRBV5-1 to TRBJ2-5; D is uncertain. The CDR3 is 11 amino acids. Germline V gene lookup returns CDR1 SGHRS and CDR2 YFSETQ. Trimming took 4 bases from V and 2 from J, leaving 3 bases between them. The CDR3: CASSVQETQYF. In DNA form, the CDR3 reads TGCGCCAGCAGCGTACAAGAGACCCAGTACTTC.

The genes are TRBV30 and TRBJ2-3; 12 bases fit TRBD2. Trimming took 2 bases from V and 3 from J; bases not matched to a gene: 6. This CDR3 contains 16 residues. Germline CDR1 and CDR2: GTSNPN and SVGIG (reference sequence). In DNA, the CDR3 is TGTGCCTGGAGTATCCCTAGCGGGGGGGGTACAGATACGCAGTATTTT. Translating gives CAWSIPSGGGTDTQYF.

This sequence joins TRBV18 and TRBJ2-7; D gene unclear. Germline V gives CDR1 KGHSH, CDR2 LQKENI. V was cut by 2 bases and J by 2 bases, with 4 bases left in between. The CDR3 covers 12 residues. The CDR3 region is CASSPGAYEQYF. The CDR3 DNA sequence: TGTGCCAGCTCACCAGGAGCCTACGAGCAGTACTTC.

The genes are TRBV30 and TRBJ1-2; D is ambiguous. V was trimmed by 0 bases and J by 2 bases, leaving 4 bases between them. The germline CDR1 and CDR2 sequences are GTSNPN and SVGIG (reference sequence). The CDR3 sequence is 12 residues long. This chain's CDR3 is CAWSVANYGYTF. For the CDR3, the DNA is TGTGCCTGGAGTGTAGCGAACTATGGCTACACCTTC.

The rearrangement uses TRBV29-1 and TRBJ2-1; 11 bases fit TRBD2. CDR3 length: 13 residues. J lost 10 bases, V lost 4 bases, and 6 bases had no gene match. The germline gives CDR1 SQVTM, CDR2 ANQGSEA. The CDR3 sequence: CSVAHRTSGEQFF. The CDR3 DNA follows: TGCAGCGTTGCCCACAGGACTAGCGGGGAGCAGTTCTTC.

The chain links TRBV10-3 to TRBJ2-3; D not resolved. Per the germline V gene, CDR1 is ENHRY and CDR2 is SYGVKD. The germline V and J ends were trimmed by 3 bases and 5 bases, with 12 bases remaining between them. This CDR3 is 14 amino acids long. The CDR3 nucleotides read TGTGCCATCAGTGACGAGGTTTTTGGAGATACGCAGTATTTT. It codes for CAISDEVFGDTQYF.

The genes are TRBV10-3 and TRBJ1-2; TRBD1 aligns across 7 bases. V shed 4 bases, J shed 4 bases, and the junction held 9 bases outside the gene matches. The germline CDR1 and CDR2 sequences are ENHRY and SYGVKD. The CDR3 is 15 amino acids. CDR3 bases: TGTGCCATCAGTGTGGCCGGGACAGACAGCTATGGCTACACCTTC. Its translation is CAISVAGTDSYGYTF.

The rearrangement links TRBV25-1 to TRBJ2-5; D gene uncertain. The length of the CDR3 is 15 residues. Trimming stripped 6 bases from V and 2 bases from J, with 16 bases between. Germline loops: CDR1 MGHDK, CDR2 SYGVNS. The CDR3 reads CASRTKKNTQETQYF. In DNA form, the CDR3 reads TGTGCCAGCAGAACTAAGAAGAATACTCAAGAGACCCAGTACTTC. The full variable domain, its missing parts supplied by reference TRBV25-1 and TRBJ2-5, is EADIYQTPRYLVIGTGKKITLECSQTMGHDKMYWYQQDPGMELHLIHYSYGVNSTEKGDLSSESTVSRIRTEHFPLTLESARPSHTSQYLCASRTKKNTQETQYFGPGTRLLVL.

This clone was counted a few times. This chain uses TRBV29-1 with TRBJ1-2; tentatively, D is TRBD1 (6 bases). The CDR3 is 15 residues long. The V end was cut by 7 bases, the J end by 0 bases, with 18 bases between. Germline CDR1 and CDR2: SQVTM and ANQGSEA. Here the CDR3 DNA reads TGCAGCGCGGCGGGACACCGGTCCCCTAACTATGGCTACACCTTC. It translates to CSAAGHRSPNYGYTF.